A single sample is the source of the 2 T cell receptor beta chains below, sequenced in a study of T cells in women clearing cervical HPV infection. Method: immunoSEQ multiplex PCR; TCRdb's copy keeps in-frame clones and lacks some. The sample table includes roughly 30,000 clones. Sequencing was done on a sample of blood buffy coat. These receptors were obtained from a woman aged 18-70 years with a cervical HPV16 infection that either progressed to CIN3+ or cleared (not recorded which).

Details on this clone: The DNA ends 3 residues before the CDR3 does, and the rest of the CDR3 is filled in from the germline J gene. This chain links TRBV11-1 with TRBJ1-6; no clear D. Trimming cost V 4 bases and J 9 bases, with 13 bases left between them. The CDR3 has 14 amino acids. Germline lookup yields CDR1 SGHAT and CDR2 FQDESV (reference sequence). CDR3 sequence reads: CASSYTRSGSPLHF. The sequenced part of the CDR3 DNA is TGTGCCAGCAGCTATACTCGCTCGGGTTCACCC.

The CDR3 region is CASSPIRANYEQYF. The sequenced CDR3 bases are TGTGCCAGCAGCCCTATCAGGGCAAACTACGAG. The chain joins TRBV11-2 to TRBJ2-7; D possibly corresponds to TRBD1 (5 bases). Sequencing ends 3 residues short of the CDR3 end; the germline J gene provides the rest. CDR3 size: 14 residues. Trimming shortened V by 5 bases and J by 3 bases, and 14 bases separated the two germline ends. Germline CDR1 and CDR2: SGHAT and FQNNGV.